These 23 T cell receptor beta chains originate from one sample sequenced in a study of a mutant IDH1 vaccine in newly diagnosed glioma. These receptors have no known antigen. This table comes from immunoSEQ multiplex PCR, and its TCRdb copy is limited to in-frame clones, with some not included. The repertoire includes about 48,000 clones, under 85% of them detected once, and roughly 6.2% sits in the top ten. Noted time point: week 35, safety follow-up. The vaccine gave 300 ug of a 20-mer mutant IDH1 peptide subcutaneously per dose. Specimen: PBMCs, collected from a glioma patient whose treatment included an IDH1 peptide vaccine. The receptor set was obtained from a man aged 40-55 years with glioma.

V and J are TRBV7-9 and TRBJ1-5, with D perhaps matching TRBD1 (5 bases). Looked up from germline, CDR1 is SEHNR and CDR2 is FQNEAQ (reference sequence). V dropped 5 bases and J dropped 3 bases, with 11 bases sitting between them. The CDR3 loop spans 14 amino acids. The CDR3 loop reads CASSPGGFNQPQHF. The CDR3, as DNA: TGTGCCAGCAGCCCGGGGGGATTCAATCAGCCCCAGCATTTT.

The rearrangement links TRBV4-1 to TRBJ2-3; 9 nucleotides match TRBD1. Trimming cost V 1 base and J 7 bases; bases outside gene matches: 3. Germline CDR1 reads MGHRA; CDR2 reads YSYEKL. The CDR3 runs 14 residues. In DNA, the CDR3 is TGCGCCAGCAGCCAAGTGGACAGGGGTTATACGCAGTATTTT. Encoded protein: CASSQVDRGYTQYF.

The J gene is TRBJ1-1, the V gene TRBV14; 9 bases are shared with TRBD1. CDR1 and CDR2 (germline): SGHDN, FVKESK. Trimming at V came to 3 bases and at J to 3 bases, leaving 5 bases not matched to a gene. The CDR3 runs to 15 residues. The CDR3 sequence is CASSQQTGGHTEAFF. The CDR3 coding sequence is TGTGCCAGCAGCCAGCAAACAGGGGGCCACACTGAAGCTTTCTTT.

This chain uses TRBV4-1 with TRBJ1-1; D call uncertain. Germline V gene data show CDR1 as MGHRA and CDR2 as YSYEKL. Trimming pared 1 base from V and 1 base from J, leaving 7 bases between. The CDR3 runs to 14 residues. The CDR3 sequence: CASSQGQRNTEAFF. The CDR3 DNA is TGCGCCAGCAGCCAAGGACAAAGGAACACTGAAGCTTTCTTT.

The chain carries TRBV7-8 and TRBJ1-2; no firm D call. Germline V gene data show CDR1 as SGHVS and CDR2 as FQNEAQ. The CDR3 consists of 15 residues. Trimming took off 5 bases at V and 0 bases at J, with 13 bases between the two ends. CDR3 coding DNA: TGTGCCAGCAGCCCAACCGTGGGAGCTAACTATGGCTACACCTTC. It specifies CASSPTVGANYGYTF.

The chain combines TRBV6-1 with TRBJ2-5; no reliable D call. V lost 10 bases and J lost 8, with 20 bases in between. The germline V gene encodes CDR1 MNHNS and CDR2 SASEGT. The CDR3 spans 13 residues. The CDR3 DNA is TGTGCCACAAGCCCTTTGACGCTATTTACCCAGTACTTC. Amino acid sequence: CATSPLTLFTQYF.

The chain carries TRBV6-5 and TRBJ2-1; 10 nucleotides line up with TRBD1. The CDR3 extends over 13 amino acids. The V gene's germline CDR1 is MNHEY and CDR2 SVGAGI. The trim removed 2 bases at V and 10 bases at J, leaving 2 bases unmatched. CDR3 sequence (DNA): TGTGCCAGCAGTTACGGGACAGGGGCGGAGCAGTTCTTC. It translates to CASSYGTGAEQFF.

The V and J genes are TRBV2 and TRBJ2-7, with 14 bases lining up with TRBD2. V lost 6 bases, J lost 9 bases, and 7 bases stayed unmatched. Germline V lookup: CDR1 SNHLY, CDR2 FYNNEI. The CDR3 runs 14 residues. The DNA of the CDR3 is TGTGCCAGCAGGGGGAGCGGGACTAGCGGGGGGCAGTACTTC. Protein product: CASRGSGTSGGQYF.

The chain recombines TRBV5-1 with TRBJ1-6; D unresolved. This CDR3 has 14 amino acids. V was pared by 0 bases and J by 7 bases, with 8 bases between. Germline V gene sequence: CDR1 SGHRS, CDR2 YFSETQ. CDR3 protein: CASSLEIQNSPLHF. The DNA of the CDR3 is TGCGCCAGCAGCTTGGAAATACAAAATTCACCCCTCCACTTT.

V usage is TRBV5-1 and J usage is TRBJ2-1, with TRBD2 matching 7 bases. Germline-derived CDR1 and CDR2 are SGHRS and YFSETQ. The length of the CDR3 is 12 residues. V lost 4 bases to trimming and J lost 8 bases; unmatched junction nucleotides: 3. The CDR3 region has the DNA TGCGCCAGCAGCCTCGGGGGGTATGAGCAGTTCTTC. Translated, it gives CASSLGGYEQFF.

The chain links TRBV18 to TRBJ1-2; tentative D call: TRBD1 (6 bases). The CDR3 has 15 amino acids. Germline V lookup: CDR1 KGHSH, CDR2 LQKENI. Trimming cost V 2 bases and J 8 bases, with 18 bases left between them. The DNA of the CDR3 is TGTGCCAGCTCACCAATGAATAACAGGGACATAGGCTACACCTTC. This codes for CASSPMNNRDIGYTF. Variable domain in full (rest from reference TRBV18 and TRBJ1-2): NAGVMQNPRHLVRRRGQEARLRCSPMKGHSHVYWYRQLPEEGLKFMVYLQKENIIDESGMPKERFSAEFPKEGPSILRIQQVVRGDSAAYFCASSPMNNRDIGYTFGSGTRLTVV.

The J gene is TRBJ2-3, the V gene TRBV6-5; D is tentatively TRBD1 or TRBD2 (6 bases each). V was clipped by 2 bases and J by 4 bases, with 10 bases between them. Germline CDR1 MNHEY, CDR2 SVGAGI. The CDR3 has 14 amino acids. The DNA of the CDR3 is TGTGCCAGCAGTTACCGGGGGCCCGCAGATACGCAGTATTTT. Amino acid sequence: CASSYRGPADTQYF.

The J gene is TRBJ2-2, the V gene TRBV27; no clear D. The germline V gene encodes CDR1 MNHEY and CDR2 SMNVEV (reference sequence). Trimming cost V 6 bases and J 6 bases, with 11 bases left between them. The CDR3 spans 13 residues. The CDR3 region has the DNA TGTGCCAGCAGGGGCCGTTTCCCCGGGGAGCTGTTTTTT. Amino acid sequence: CASRGRFPGELFF.

The chain is built from TRBV7-9 and TRBJ2-1, with D perhaps matching TRBD1 (6 bases). This CDR3 is 12 amino acids long. Germline values: CDR1 SEHNR, CDR2 FQNEAQ (reference sequence). The V and J ends lost 7 bases and 8 bases respectively, with 12 bases between them. The CDR3 region has the DNA TGTGCCAGCACCAACACAGGGTATGAGCAGTTCTTC. Translated: CASTNTGYEQFF.

In its sample, this clone was seen once. The rearrangement joins TRBV4-1 to TRBJ1-4; maybe TRBD1 (5 bases). The length of the CDR3 is 15 residues. Per the germline V gene, CDR1 is MGHRA and CDR2 is YSYEKL. V lost 1 base to trimming and J lost 5 bases, with 11 bases between them. The CDR3 is CASSQVDTKNEKLFF. The CDR3, as DNA: TGCGCCAGCAGCCAAGTGGACACCAAGAATGAAAAACTGTTTTTT.

The genes are TRBV29-1 and TRBJ1-1, with a possible D match to TRBD1 (5 bases). V lost 2 bases to trimming and J lost 4 bases, with 11 bases between them. From germline, CDR1 is SQVTM and CDR2 ANQGSEA. This CDR3 spans 13 amino acids. The CDR3 nucleotides read TGCAGCGTTGAAAAACAGGCGAGCACTGAAGCTTTCTTT. It specifies CSVEKQASTEAFF.

V and J are TRBV9 and TRBJ1-2; no reliable D call. The CDR3 consists of 14 residues. Trimming removed 5 bases at V and 8 bases at J, with 19 bases between. Looked up from germline, CDR1 is SGDLS and CDR2 is YYNGEE. The CDR3 DNA follows: TGTGCCAGCAGGTCCGGCAGGCCCATTAGCGGCTACACCTTC. Its protein product is CASRSGRPISGYTF.

This clone was seen only once. The CDR3 loop is CASTRGWRGEYSPLHF. The CDR3 DNA follows: TGTGCCAGCACCCGGGGGTGGAGGGGTGAGTATTCACCCCTCCACTTT. V is TRBV13 and J is TRBJ1-6; the D gene is possibly TRBD1 (5 bases). The CDR3 is 16 residues long. Trimming took off 7 bases at V and 8 bases at J, with 21 bases between the two ends. Germline V gene data show CDR1 as PRHDT and CDR2 as FYEKMQ (reference sequence).

This rearrangement joins TRBV27 to TRBJ2-2, with no clear D. This CDR3 has 12 residues. Germline V gene lookup returns CDR1 MNHEY and CDR2 SMNVEV (reference sequence). V dropped 3 bases and J dropped 5 bases, with 4 bases sitting between them. This CDR3 is CASSFYTGELFF. CDR3 nucleotides: TGTGCCAGCAGTTTCTATACCGGGGAGCTGTTTTTT.

The rearrangement uses TRBV6-1 and TRBJ2-3, with D tentatively TRBD1 or TRBD2 (6 bases each). The CDR3 covers 11 residues. The germline gives CDR1 MNHNS, CDR2 SASEGT. CDR3 sequence: CDPEGGNTQYF. For the CDR3, the DNA is TGTGACCCAGAGGGGGGCAATACGCAGTATTTT.

The chain employs TRBV29-1 and TRBJ2-7; possible D gene TRBD1, 5 bases. Trimming removed 4 bases from V and 2 bases from J, with 15 bases in between. This CDR3 contains 14 residues. The germline CDR1 and CDR2 sequences are SQVTM and ANQGSEA. The CDR3 nucleotides read TGCAGCGTTGCCCGTGGGGCAGAGCCCTACGAGCAGTACTTC. Its protein product is CSVARGAEPYEQYF.

The table lists this clone with a few counts. The rearrangement joins TRBV2 to TRBJ1-3; unclear D gene. The germline CDR1 and CDR2 sequences are SNHLY and FYNNEI. The V and J ends lost 4 bases and 0 bases respectively, with 4 bases between them. The CDR3 spans 13 residues. The CDR3 coding sequence is TGTGCCAGCAGTGGGGGCTCTGGAAACACCATATATTTT. It codes for CASSGGSGNTIYF. The full variable domain, with the rest looked up from reference TRBV2 and TRBJ1-3, is EPEVTQTPSHQVTQMGQEVILRCVPISNHLYFYWYRQILGQKVEFLVSFYNNEISEKSEIFDDQFSVERPDGSNFTLKIRSTKLEDSAMYFCASSGGSGNTIYFGEGSWLTVV.

V and J are TRBV6-5 and TRBJ1-1; no clear D. Germline values: CDR1 MNHEY, CDR2 SVGAGI. With 2 bases removed from V and 4 bases from J, the gap between germline ends came to 14 bases. The CDR3 contains 15 residues. The CDR3 region is CASSYGKVASTEAFF. For the CDR3, the DNA is TGTGCCAGCAGTTACGGGAAGGTGGCAAGCACTGAAGCTTTCTTT.